The rows below give T cell receptor beta chains drawn from one sample of a study of T cells in Graves' hyperthyroidism and ophthalmopathy. TCRdb redid the calling of the multiplex PCR reads with MiXCR, one entry per CDR3 protein. There are approximately 590,000 distinct CDR3 sequences in the sample; approximately 14% occur only once, and approximately 7.4% lies in the top ten. The sample taken for sequencing was blood. The receptors stem from a woman in her 30s with Graves' hyperthyroidism. Each CDR3 is given with its conserved first and last residue.

v_gene	j_gene	CDR3aa
TRBV25-1	TRBJ2-7	CASSAVAGGYYEQYF
TRBV27	TRBJ2-5	CASSFRDGTQYF
TRBV19	TRBJ1-1	CASSIDRRTEAFF
TRBV7-3	TRBJ2-1	CASSLSTGVGSEQFF
TRBV29-1	TRBJ2-2	CSACGALSRECTGELFF
TRBV3-1	TRBJ2-5	CASRERQGSYQETQYF
TRBV20-1	TRBJ1-1	CSARSWTENTEAFF
TRBV2	TRBJ2-1	CATPGLVTKNEQFF
TRBV15	TRBJ2-1	CATSRDLGREFGNEQFF
TRBV19	TRBJ2-5	CASGTGDQETQYF